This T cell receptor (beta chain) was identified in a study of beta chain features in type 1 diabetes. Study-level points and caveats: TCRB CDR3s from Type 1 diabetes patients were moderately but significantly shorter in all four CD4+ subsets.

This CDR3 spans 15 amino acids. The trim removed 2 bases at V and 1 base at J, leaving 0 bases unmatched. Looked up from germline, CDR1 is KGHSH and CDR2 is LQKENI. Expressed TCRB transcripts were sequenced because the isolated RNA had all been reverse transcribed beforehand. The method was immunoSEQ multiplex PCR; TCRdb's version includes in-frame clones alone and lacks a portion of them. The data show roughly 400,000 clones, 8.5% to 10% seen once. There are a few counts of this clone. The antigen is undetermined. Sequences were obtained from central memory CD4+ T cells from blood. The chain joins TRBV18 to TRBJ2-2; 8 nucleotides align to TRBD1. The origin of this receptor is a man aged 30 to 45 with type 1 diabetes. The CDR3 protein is CASSPGTGNTGELFF. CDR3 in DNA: TGTGCCAGCTCACCAGGGACAGGGAACACCGGGGAGCTGTTTTTT.